The 3 T cell receptor beta chains below all came from one sample that was sequenced in a study of identical twins. TCRdb called the 5' RACE reads again in MiXCR, with one record for every CDR3 protein. Of 450,000 to 650,000 distinct CDR3 sequences in the sample, around 9.6% were seen once. These data also formed part of another study, on yellow fever vaccine responses in identical twins.

Material: PBMCs. The receptors here all came from a woman aged 18-35 years in good health.

This clonotype has ten or more counts. The chain joins TRBV7-2 to TRBJ2-5; D gene ambiguous. The CDR3 covers 15 residues. Trimming shortened V by 2 bases and J by 5 bases, and 15 bases separated the two germline ends. Germline V gene sequence: CDR1 SGHTA, CDR2 FQGNSA. As DNA, the CDR3 is TGTGCCAGCAGCTTACGAGACAATGGCAGGGAGACCCAGTACTTC. This sequence encodes CASSLRDNGRETQYF.

The V call is TRBV27, the J call TRBJ2-7; D tentatively reads TRBD1 or TRBD2 (5 bases each). Germline CDR1 reads MNHEY; CDR2 reads SMNVEV (reference sequence). CDR3 length: 15 amino acids. Deletions cut 4 bases from V and 2 bases from J, with 15 bases between. The CDR3 DNA is TGTGCCAGCAGTTCGTCTGTACCGGGGCCCTACGAGCAGTACTTC. It yields the protein CASSSSVPGPYEQYF.

In this sample, this clonotype turned up a few times. J is TRBJ2-5 and V is TRBV12-3 or TRBV12-4, with D perhaps assigned TRBD1 or TRBD2 (6 bases each). V lost 2 bases, J lost 5 bases, and 18 bases lay in between. This CDR3 is built from 16 residues. DNA of the CDR3: TGTGCCAGCAGTTTACGGGGAAGGGGGGTGAAGGAGACCCAGTACTTC. This sequence encodes CASSLRGRGVKETQYF.